Below are 5 T cell receptor beta chains sequenced from a single sample in a study of long-term antiretroviral therapy in people with HIV. Samples were assayed with immunoSEQ v3.0 at survey level. Clones were read by immunoSEQ multiplex PCR, and TCRdb kept only the in-frame ones, dropping some. This sample has 25,000 to 35,000 clones, with 96% found just once. The sample consisted of unsorted PBMCs, taken 6.6 years after starting antiretroviral therapy. Receptors originate from a man aged 25 to 45 with HIV.

This chain links TRBV6-5 with TRBJ2-1; tentatively, D is TRBD2 (6 bases). The length of the CDR3 is 14 residues. The V gene's germline CDR1 is MNHEY and CDR2 SVGAGI. Trimming removed 0 bases from V and 5 bases from J, with 8 bases in between. CDR3 amino acids: CASSYSRGNNEQFF. DNA of the CDR3: TGTGCCAGCAGTTACTCTCGGGGGAACAATGAGCAGTTCTTC.

The rearrangement uses TRBV10-3 and TRBJ1-4, with 9 bases aligning to TRBD1. V shed 10 bases and J 8 bases; nucleotides not matched to a gene: 8. In germline, CDR1 is ENHRY, CDR2 SYGVKD. The CDR3 has 13 residues. The chain's CDR3 is CASGTGFGEKLFF. As DNA, the CDR3 is TGTGCCAGCGGGACAGGGTTTGGAGAAAAACTGTTTTTT.

The chain uses TRBV27 and TRBJ2-7, with 7 bases lining up with TRBD1. J gave up 0 bases and V 6 bases, and 5 bases lay outside the gene matches. The CDR3 has 14 residues. Germline V CDR1 and CDR2: MNHEY, SMNVEV (reference sequence). Written as DNA, the CDR3 is TGTGCCAGCAGAATGGGACAGAGCTCCTACGAGCAGTACTTC. Translated, it gives CASRMGQSSYEQYF.

V and J are TRBV4-3 and TRBJ2-7; 11 bases line up with TRBD1. Germline CDR1 reads LGHNA; CDR2 reads YSLEER. The CDR3 is 14 residues long. Trimming removed 4 bases from V and 7 bases from J; junction bases left unmatched: 6. CDR3 protein: CASSRRTGGREQYF. DNA for the CDR3: TGCGCCAGCAGCCGACGGACAGGGGGCCGGGAGCAGTACTTC.

This clone has a single count. The chain joins TRBV6-4 to TRBJ1-2, with D possibly matching TRBD1 (6 bases). Looked up from germline, CDR1 is MRHNA and CDR2 is SNTAGT. The CDR3 is 17 residues long. The V gene lost 0 bases and the J gene lost 4 bases, with 18 bases spanning the gap. The CDR3 nucleotides read TGTGCCAGCAGTGACTCGAACCGCAGGGGCCTGGTCTATGGCTACACCTTC. Protein: CASSDSNRRGLVYGYTF.